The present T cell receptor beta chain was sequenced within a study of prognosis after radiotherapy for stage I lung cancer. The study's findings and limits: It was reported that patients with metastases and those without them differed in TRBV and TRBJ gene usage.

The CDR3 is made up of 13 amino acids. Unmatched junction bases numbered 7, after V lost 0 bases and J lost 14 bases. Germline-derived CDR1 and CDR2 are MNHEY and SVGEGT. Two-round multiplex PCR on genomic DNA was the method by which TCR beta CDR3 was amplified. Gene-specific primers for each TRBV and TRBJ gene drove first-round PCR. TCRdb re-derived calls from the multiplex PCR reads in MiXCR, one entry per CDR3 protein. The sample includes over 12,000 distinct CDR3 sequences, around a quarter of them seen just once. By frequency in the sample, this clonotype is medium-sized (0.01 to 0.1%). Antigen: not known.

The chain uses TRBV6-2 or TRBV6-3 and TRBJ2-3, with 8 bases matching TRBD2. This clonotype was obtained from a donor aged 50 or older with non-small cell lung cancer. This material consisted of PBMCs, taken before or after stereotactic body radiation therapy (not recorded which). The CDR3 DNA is TGTGCCAGCAGTTACTCTACTCTAGCGGGCGGGTATTTT. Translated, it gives CASSYSTLAGGYF.